This T cell receptor (beta chain) was profiled in a study of cytomegalovirus exposure and HLA in healthy donors. Study at large: Among the approximately 400 donors who were genotyped, over 70% fell in the genetic ancestry cluster that is associated with self-reported Caucasian donors.

This CDR3 spans 16 amino acids. V lost 1 base and J 5 bases, leaving 17 bases between the germline ends. The germline CDR1 and CDR2 sequences are SEHNR and FQNEAQ (reference sequence). PCR used 60 Vbeta primers and 13 Jbeta primers. The repertoire was sequenced with immunoSEQ multiplex PCR; TCRdb's copy has only in-frame clones and lacks some. The sample has approximately 110,000 clones, about three quarters seen once. The source is a woman aged 60 to 75 in good health and CMV-seropositive. Sequenced input: PBMCs. The V call is TRBV7-9, the J call TRBJ1-1; TRBD1 might be the D (5 bases). The CDR3 DNA sequence: TGTGCCAGCAGCTTAGGGGGCACCTCCAGTCGGACTGAAGCTTTCTTT. Its protein product is CASSLGGTSSRTEAFF.